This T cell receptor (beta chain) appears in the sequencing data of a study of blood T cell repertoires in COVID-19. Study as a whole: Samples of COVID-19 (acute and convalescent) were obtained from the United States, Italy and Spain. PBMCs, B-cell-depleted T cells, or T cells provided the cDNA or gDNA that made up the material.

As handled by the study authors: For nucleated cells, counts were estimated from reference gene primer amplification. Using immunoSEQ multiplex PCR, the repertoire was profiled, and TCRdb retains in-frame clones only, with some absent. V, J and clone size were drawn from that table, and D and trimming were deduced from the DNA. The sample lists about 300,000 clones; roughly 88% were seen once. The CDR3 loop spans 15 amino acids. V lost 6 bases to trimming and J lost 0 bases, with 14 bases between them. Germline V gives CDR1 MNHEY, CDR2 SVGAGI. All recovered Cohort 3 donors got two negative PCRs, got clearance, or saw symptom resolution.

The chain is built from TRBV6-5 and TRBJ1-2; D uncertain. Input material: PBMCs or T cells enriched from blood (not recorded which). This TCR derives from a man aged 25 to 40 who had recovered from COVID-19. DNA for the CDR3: TGTGCCAGCAGCCTCACAAAAACCCCTAACTATGGCTACACCTTC. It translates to CASSLTKTPNYGYTF.